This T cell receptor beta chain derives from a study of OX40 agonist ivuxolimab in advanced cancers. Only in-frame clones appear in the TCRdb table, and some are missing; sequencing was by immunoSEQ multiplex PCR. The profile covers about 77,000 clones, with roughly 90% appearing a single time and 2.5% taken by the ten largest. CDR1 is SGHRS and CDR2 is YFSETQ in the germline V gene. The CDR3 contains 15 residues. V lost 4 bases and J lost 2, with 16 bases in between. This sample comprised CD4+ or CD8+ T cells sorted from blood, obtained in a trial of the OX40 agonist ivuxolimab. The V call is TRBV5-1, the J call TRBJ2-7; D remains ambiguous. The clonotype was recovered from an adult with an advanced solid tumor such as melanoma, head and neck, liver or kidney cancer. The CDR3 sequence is CASSDASTLPYEQYF. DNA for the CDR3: TGCGCCAGCAGCGACGCATCGACTCTACCCTACGAGCAGTACTTC.